This TCR beta chain was found in a study of vaccination effects on CD4 cells after COVID-19. About the research overall: Participants completed two doses of the BNT162b2 or mRNA-1273 vaccine.

The J segment lost 5 bases and the V segment lost 5 bases, leaving 5 bases of the junction unmatched. Germline lookup yields CDR1 SGHTA and CDR2 FQGTGA. The CDR3 totals 15 residues. Data came from immunoSEQ multiplex PCR; TCRdb stores just in-frame clones and leaves some out. The sample gives 71,000 or so clones, over 65% of which show up once; approximately 4% is in the top ten. ViraFEST expansion of antigen-specific CD4+ T cells with viral peptide pools preceded sequencing. An approximately 10-day culture period preceded the isolation of CD4+ T cells. Vaccine recipients, nucleocapsid antibody negative, had no prior SARS-CoV-2 infection. IL-2 medium took the place of half the medium on both days 3 and 7. A word on this clone: Antigen unknown.

V usage is TRBV7-3 and J usage is TRBJ2-3, with TRBD2 identical over 12 bases. This clonotype was obtained from a human donor who received a COVID-19 vaccine. The sample consisted of CD4+ T cells from PBMCs cultured with HCoV-OC43 spike peptides, taken before COVID-19 vaccination. Noted subset: HCoV-OC43 spike overlapping peptide pool stimulation. DNA for the CDR3: TGTGCCAGCAGCCCAGGACTAGCGGGGAAAGATACGCAGTATTTT. Amino acid sequence: CASSPGLAGKDTQYF.